The 29 T cell receptor beta chains given below trace back to one sample, sequenced in a study of shared clonotypes between healthy human individuals. Libraries were prepared by immunoSEQ multiplex PCR; TCRdb keeps only in-frame clonotypes and omits some of them. The repertoire holds about 2.4 million clones, with approximately 90% as singletons. What was sequenced was naive CD4+ T cells sorted from blood. Specified subset: CD45RA+ positively selected. These receptors were taken from a man aged 18 to 30 in good health.

The chain employs TRBV9 and TRBJ1-2, with no clear D. Trimming stripped 3 bases from V and 7 bases from J, with 13 bases between. This CDR3 is built from 13 residues. CDR1 SGDLS and CDR2 YYNGEE come from the germline V gene. The CDR3 is CASSAPDEVGYTF. In DNA form, the CDR3 reads TGTGCCAGCAGCGCGCCGGACGAAGTTGGCTACACCTTC.

This chain uses TRBV30 with TRBJ2-7, with a possible D match to TRBD1 (5 bases). Germline lookup yields CDR1 GTSNPN and CDR2 SVGIG (reference sequence). V shed 8 bases and J shed 5 bases, with 16 bases lying between them. The CDR3 totals 12 residues. The CDR3, as DNA: TGTGCCGGCGACAGTTTCGTCAACGAGCAGTACTTC. This translates into CAGDSFVNEQYF.

The rearrangement uses TRBV4-2 and TRBJ1-2; tentatively, D is TRBD1 (5 bases). The germline V and J ends were trimmed by 2 bases and 8 bases, with 12 bases remaining between them. The CDR3 contains 13 residues. The germline gives CDR1 LGHNA, CDR2 YNFKEQ. In DNA, the CDR3 is TGTGCCAGCAGCCAATACCGGGACGTCGGCTACACCTTC. This codes for CASSQYRDVGYTF.

A remark on this clone: Other DNA sequences of this sample code for an identical CDR3. The V gene is TRBV28, the J gene TRBJ1-4, with 7 positions matching TRBD1. The CDR3 consists of 15 residues. The J segment lost 0 bases and the V segment lost 6 bases, leaving 4 bases of the junction unmatched. Germline V gene lookup returns CDR1 MDHEN and CDR2 SYDVKM. The CDR3 sequence is CASSLRGTTNEKLFF. CDR3 sequence (DNA): TGTGCCAGCAGCCTCAGGGGGACAACTAATGAAAAACTGTTTTTT.

The chain couples TRBV9 to TRBJ2-1; the match to TRBD1 covers 11 bases. The V gene end was trimmed by 1 base and the J gene end by 1 base; junction bases not matched to a gene: 4. The germline CDR1 and CDR2 sequences are SGDLS and YYNGEE. The CDR3 contains 17 residues. The CDR3 loop is CASSVYGTGGSYNEQFF. The CDR3 nucleotides are TGTGCCAGCAGCGTATATGGGACAGGGGGTTCCTACAATGAGCAGTTCTTC.

This chain connects TRBV9 to TRBJ2-7; 8 positions match TRBD1. The CDR3 consists of 15 residues. Germline CDR1 reads SGDLS; CDR2 reads YYNGEE. J gave up 5 bases and V 0 bases, and 7 bases lay outside the gene matches. DNA of the CDR3: TGTGCCAGCAGCGTAGGAGGACAGGGCCGCGACGAGCAGTACTTC. Translation gives CASSVGGQGRDEQYF.

The chain recombines TRBV7-3 with TRBJ1-1; D ambiguous. The germline V and J ends were trimmed by 2 bases and 6 bases, with 13 bases remaining between them. The germline CDR1 and CDR2 sequences are SGHTA and FQGTGA. This CDR3 region has 14 residues. The CDR3 loop reads CASSLWEKRPEAFF. CDR3 coding DNA: TGTGCCAGCAGCTTATGGGAAAAAAGGCCTGAAGCTTTCTTT.

CDR3 coding DNA: TGTGCCAGCAGCACCGGACTAGCGGGGGCCGTCTTCGACTCCTACAATGAGCAGTTCTTC. Translated: CASSTGLAGAVFDSYNEQFF. The chain couples TRBV5-4 to TRBJ2-1; TRBD2 matches 13 bases. J gave up 0 bases and V 4 bases, and 13 bases lay outside the gene matches. The CDR3 extends over 20 amino acids. Germline lookup yields CDR1 SGHNT and CDR2 YYREEE (reference sequence).

The V and J genes are TRBV6-5 and TRBJ1-2; the match to TRBD1 covers 8 bases. The length of the CDR3 is 15 residues. The germline V gene has CDR1 MNHEY and CDR2 SVGAGI. The trim removed 0 bases at V and 8 bases at J, leaving 8 bases unmatched. CDR3 sequence: CASSYSTGTGRGYTF. CDR3 DNA: TGTGCCAGCAGTTACTCGACGGGGACAGGCAGGGGCTACACCTTC.

The V gene is TRBV18, the J gene TRBJ2-3, with TRBD2 identical over 9 bases. The germline gives CDR1 KGHSH, CDR2 LQKENI. J lost 4 bases, V lost 3 bases, and 8 bases had no gene match. The CDR3 has 16 residues. CDR3 residues: CASSPPGLAMADTQYF. CDR3 DNA sequence: TGTGCCAGCTCACCGCCCGGACTAGCGATGGCAGATACGCAGTATTTT.

The V gene is TRBV30, the J gene TRBJ2-2; D is possibly TRBD1 or TRBD2 (6 bases each). Germline lookup yields CDR1 GTSNPN and CDR2 SVGIG (reference sequence). Trimming stripped 0 bases from V and 7 bases from J, with 12 bases between. The CDR3 length is 14 residues. For the CDR3, the DNA is TGTGCCTGGAGTGTACGCGGAGGGGGCGGGGAGCTGTTTTTT. This sequence encodes CAWSVRGGGGELFF.

The J gene is TRBJ2-7, the V gene TRBV30, with TRBD2 matching over 7 bases. The CDR3 runs to 13 residues. Germline CDR1 reads GTSNPN; CDR2 reads SVGIG (reference sequence). J lost 0 bases, V lost 8 bases, and 7 bases had no gene match. The CDR3 coding sequence is TGTGCCGTTGGGGGGGGGAACTCCTACGAGCAGTACTTC. This codes for CAVGGGNSYEQYF.

The chain links TRBV7-9 to TRBJ1-3; the D gene is possibly TRBD1 (5 bases). V lost 4 bases and J lost 2, with 15 bases in between. The CDR3 length is 16 residues. From germline, CDR1 is SEHNR and CDR2 FQNEAQ (reference sequence). CDR3 sequence: CASSYPTVTAGNTIYF. The CDR3 DNA follows: TGTGCCAGCAGCTACCCGACAGTCACCGCTGGAAACACCATATATTTT. The full variable domain, completed using reference TRBV7-9 and TRBJ1-3, is DTGVSQNPRHKITKRGQNVTFRCDPISEHNRLYWYRQTLGQGPEFLTYFQNEAQLEKSRLLSDRFSAERPKGSFSTLEIQRTEQGDSAMYLCASSYPTVTAGNTIYFGEGSWLTVV.

This rearrangement joins TRBV28 to TRBJ1-1, with D possibly being TRBD1 (5 bases). This CDR3 spans 13 amino acids. Per the germline V gene, CDR1 is MDHEN and CDR2 is SYDVKM. The V end was cut by 6 bases, the J end by 11 bases, with 19 bases between. DNA for the CDR3: TGTGCCAGCAGCTCCGGGGACCAGCGGAGGGCTTTCTTT. This translates into CASSSGDQRRAFF.

V usage is TRBV11-1 and J usage is TRBJ2-2; 8 bases are shared with TRBD1. Germline V CDR1 and CDR2: SGHAT, FQDESV (reference sequence). V lost 2 bases, J lost 0 bases, and 2 bases stayed unmatched. The CDR3 is 16 residues long. The CDR3 region has the DNA TGTGCCAGCAGCTTAAGACAGGGGTCGAACACCGGGGAGCTGTTTTTT. It yields the protein CASSLRQGSNTGELFF.

The gene calls are TRBV28 and TRBJ2-5; 9 bases match TRBD2. This CDR3 spans 13 amino acids. Looked up from germline, CDR1 is MDHEN and CDR2 is SYDVKM. V lost 2 bases to trimming and J lost 12 bases; unmatched junction nucleotides: 7. CDR3 protein: CASSLRLPSGEYF. CDR3 DNA: TGTGCCAGCAGTTTACGCCTACCTAGCGGGGAGTACTTC. Full variable domain (remainder filled in from reference TRBV28 and TRBJ2-5): DVKVTQSSRYLVKRTGEKVFLECVQDMDHENMFWYRQDPGLGLRLIYFSYDVKMKEKGDIPEGYSVSREKKERFSLILESASTNQTSMYLCASSLRLPSGEYFGPGTRLLVL.

V and J are TRBV5-4 and TRBJ2-5; TRBD2 agrees at 15 bases. This CDR3 is 16 amino acids long. The V gene's germline CDR1 is SGHNT and CDR2 YYREEE (reference sequence). Germline trimming cut 4 bases from V and 4 bases from J; bases unmatched to any gene: 5. DNA for the CDR3: TGTGCCAGCAGCACTAGGACTAGCGGGAGGGTAGAGACCCAGTACTTC. It is translated as CASSTRTSGRVETQYF. The variable domain in full, with the rest retrieved from reference TRBV5-4 and TRBJ2-5, is ETGVTQSPTHLIKTRGQQVTLRCSSQSGHNTVSWYQQALGQGPQFIFQYYREEENGRGNFPPRFSGLQFPNYSSELNVNALELDDSALYLCASSTRTSGRVETQYFGPGTRLLVL.

The V call is TRBV18, the J call TRBJ2-5, with 11 bases that match TRBD2. Germline V lookup: CDR1 KGHSH, CDR2 LQKENI. Losses at the gene ends were 1 base for V and 5 bases for J; bases not matched to a gene: 12. The CDR3 loop spans 18 amino acids. This CDR3 reads CASSPQKLIAGGSETQYF. As DNA, the CDR3 is TGTGCCAGCTCACCACAGAAGCTTATAGCGGGAGGGTCGGAGACCCAGTACTTC.

Details on this clone: The same CDR3 arises from other DNA sequences in this sample as well. The chain employs TRBV6-5 and TRBJ2-7; D perhaps matches TRBD2 (6 bases). CDR1 and CDR2 (germline): MNHEY, SVGAGI. CDR3 length equals 14 residues. V lost 5 bases and J lost 0, with 11 bases in between. CDR3 bases: TGTGCCAGCAGTCCCGGGACTTCCTCCTACGAGCAGTACTTC. It is translated as CASSPGTSSYEQYF.

The chain combines TRBV28 with TRBJ1-2; D gene ambiguous. The V gene's germline CDR1 is MDHEN and CDR2 SYDVKM. CDR3 size: 11 residues. The V end lost 5 bases, the J end lost 9 bases, and 10 bases lay between the germline ends. The chain's CDR3 is CASSATASYTF. DNA of the CDR3: TGTGCCAGCAGTGCTACAGCGAGCTACACCTTC.

V and J are TRBV18 and TRBJ1-4; D is unresolved. V gave up 3 bases and J gave up 7 bases, with 12 bases separating them. The germline CDR1 and CDR2 sequences are KGHSH and LQKENI. The CDR3 covers 14 residues. As DNA, the CDR3 is TGTGCCAGCTCACCCCGGGTTGGGTTTGAAAAACTGTTTTTT. The encoded protein is CASSPRVGFEKLFF.

The DNA for the CDR3 is TGTGCCAGCAGCAATATCGGTAGCGGGAGTGGCCACGAGCAGTACTTC. It encodes CASSNIGSGSGHEQYF. V gene TRBV5-6 combines with J gene TRBJ2-7; TRBD2 matches 9 bases. The CDR3 contains 16 residues. The trim removed 4 bases at V and 5 bases at J, leaving 13 bases unmatched. The V gene's germline CDR1 is SGHDT and CDR2 YYEEEE.

The count of this clone is one. The CDR3 here is CASSPRVGMNTDTQYF. The DNA for the CDR3 is TGTGCCAGCAGTCCCCGTGTAGGGATGAACACAGATACGCAGTATTTT. This rearrangement joins TRBV2 to TRBJ2-3; unclear D gene. Germline values: CDR1 SNHLY, CDR2 FYNNEI. V was shortened by 5 bases and J by 2 bases, with 17 bases between the two germline ends. This CDR3 has 16 residues.

Here the CDR3 DNA reads TGTGCCAGCACCCAGACTAGCGGGACATACAATGAGCAGTTCTTC. It translates to CASTQTSGTYNEQFF. The rearrangement links TRBV5-4 to TRBJ2-1, with TRBD2 identical over 11 bases. The V and J ends lost 6 bases and 4 bases, in that order; junction bases with no gene match: 6. Germline V CDR1 and CDR2: SGHNT, YYREEE (reference sequence). This CDR3 region has 15 residues.

The V call is TRBV12-5, the J call TRBJ2-2, with 10 bases fitting TRBD1. The CDR3 is 16 residues long. Germline V gene lookup returns CDR1 LGHNT and CDR2 FRNRAP. Germline trimming cut 2 bases from V and 3 bases from J; bases unmatched to any gene: 3. The CDR3 region is CASGLLTGGDTGELFF. CDR3 nucleotides: TGTGCTAGTGGTTTGTTGACAGGGGGCGACACCGGGGAGCTGTTTTTT.

The rearrangement links TRBV5-1 to TRBJ2-7; TRBD2 aligns across 7 bases. Germline-derived CDR1 and CDR2 are SGHRS and YFSETQ. CDR3 length: 13 residues. The ends lost 1 base at V and 6 bases at J; junction bases unmatched: 4. The CDR3 DNA reads as TGCGCCAGCAGCTTGTCCGGGGGGTTCGAGCAGTACTTC. Encoded protein: CASSLSGGFEQYF. Based on the CDR3 plus reference TRBV5-1 and TRBJ2-7, the full variable domain is KAGVTQTPRYLIKTRGQQVTLSCSPISGHRSVSWYQQTPGQGLQFLFEYFSETQRNKGNFPGRFSGRQFSNSRSEMNVSTLELGDSALYLCASSLSGGFEQYFGPGTRLTVT.

CDR3 coding DNA: TGTGCCAGCAGTAGGGACCTCGGGGAGCTGTTTTTT. Protein sequence: CASSRDLGELFF. The V and J genes are TRBV2 and TRBJ2-2, with D perhaps TRBD1 or TRBD2 (5 bases each). Trimming pared 5 bases from V and 7 bases from J, leaving 8 bases between. The CDR3 is 12 residues long. The germline gives CDR1 SNHLY, CDR2 FYNNEI.

The rearrangement uses TRBV5-1 and TRBJ1-5; TRBD1 might be the D (5 bases). This CDR3 spans 16 amino acids. Per germline, CDR1 SGHRS and CDR2 YFSETQ. Trimming removed 3 bases from V and 1 base from J, with 14 bases in between. The CDR3 coding sequence is TGCGCCAGCAGCTATTCTGCCGACAGAAGCAATCAGCCCCAGCATTTT. This encodes CASSYSADRSNQPQHF.

In nucleotides, the CDR3 is TGTGCCAGCAGCTTTCGGGGGGGAGCCAAAAACATTCAGTACTTC. Translated, it gives CASSFRGGAKNIQYF. The V call is TRBV13, the J call TRBJ2-4; 8 bases align to TRBD2. Trimming cost V 3 bases and J 0 bases; bases outside gene matches: 1. From germline, CDR1 is PRHDT and CDR2 FYEKMQ (reference sequence). The CDR3 length is 15 residues.